The source of this TCR beta chain is a study of shared clonotypes between healthy human individuals. Study in general: Sampling drew on donors who were a couple of women and a few men aged 18 to 49.

As for this clone: The antigen is unknown.

On sorted subsets, replicate PCRs used approximately 200 ng DNA, or 25,000 to 35,000 T cell genomes. Data came from immunoSEQ multiplex PCR; TCRdb stores just in-frame clones and leaves some out. There are about 980,000 clones in the sample; more than 75% occur only once, and 1.5% lies in the top ten. General observations from the study: Naive CD4 clonotype sharing across a handful of donors was 4.5% to 6%. Although depth was large, rarefaction showed that sequencing of the sorted subsets was incomplete.

This CDR3 comprises 15 residues. Germline values: CDR1 SGHTA, CDR2 FQGNSA. Germline trimming cut 2 bases from V and 6 bases from J; bases unmatched to any gene: 3. V usage is TRBV7-2 and J usage is TRBJ1-5; the match to TRBD1 covers 11 bases. The clonotype originates from a young man in good health. The specimen sequenced was memory CD4+ T cells sorted from blood. Indicated subset: CD45RA-negative fraction. The CDR3 DNA sequence: TGTGCCAGCAGCTTAAGGGACAGGGGGTTTCAGCCCCAGCATTTT. Translated, it gives CASSLRDRGFQPQHF.